This is a list of T cell receptor beta chains from one sample in a study of cytomegalovirus exposure and HLA in healthy donors. Produced via immunoSEQ multiplex PCR; TCRdb's table is partial and in-frame only. Of about 98,000 clones in the sample, about three quarters were seen once. Material for sequencing was PBMCs. The receptors stem from a man between 60 and 75 years old in good health and CMV-seropositive. CDR3s include the opening cysteine and the closing phenylalanine or tryptophan. Fields, in order: J gene, V gene, D gene, clone size, CDR3 DNA, CDR3 protein. D genes are given only for firm matches. Clone size is not always given. Where it is, it says once, few, many or a class for expanded clones.

TRBJ1-5 | TRBV7-3 | - | - | TGTGCCAGCAGTGTTGGCAGAAATCAGCCCCAGCATTTT | CASSVGRNQPQHF
TRBJ1-2 | TRBV5-5 | - | - | TGTGCCAGCAGCTTGTCGCGGGGGCGCAACTATGGCTACACCTTC | CASSLSRGRNYGYTF
TRBJ2-1 | TRBV11-1 | - | - | TGTGCCAGCAGCTCATTTCAGAATGAGCAGTTCTTC | CASSSFQNEQFF
TRBJ1-6 | TRBV10-3 | - | - | TGTGCCATCAGTGAGCGGTTGACAGGTCCAAATTCACCCCTCCACTTT | CAISERLTGPNSPLHF
TRBJ1-5 | TRBV7-3 | TRBD1 | - | TGTGCCAGTATCAGGGGGGATCTCGGGCCCCAGCATTTT | CASIRGDLGPQHF
TRBJ2-1 | TRBV6-6 | - | - | TGTGCCAGCAGTTTCCAAAATGAGCAGTTCTTC | CASSFQNEQFF
TRBJ1-2 | TRBV6-5 | - | - | TGTGCCAGCAGTTACCCGAAGGGGGGGAGCTATGGCTACACCTTC | CASSYPKGGSYGYTF
TRBJ2-6 | TRBV19 | - | once | TGTGCCAGTAGGGACAGACCCTCTGGGGCCAACGTCCTGACTTTC | CASRDRPSGANVLTF
TRBJ2-1 | TRBV18 | TRBD2 | - | TGTGCCAGCTCACCGCAGCGGGGGGTTTACAATGAGCAGTTCTTC | CASSPQRGVYNEQFF
TRBJ2-2 | TRBV6-1 | TRBD2 | - | TGTGCCACCTCGACTAGCGGGGGGCGCGGGGAGCTGTTTTTT | CATSTSGGRGELFF
TRBJ1-6 | TRBV7-6 | TRBD1 | - | TGTGCCAGCTCGACAGGGAATTATAATTCACCCCTCCACTTT | CASSTGNYNSPLHF
TRBJ1-4 | TRBV28 | - | - | TGTGCCAGCCCCGCATGGGGGGAAATAGGTGAAAAACTGTTTTTT | CASPAWGEIGEKLFF
TRBJ1-5 | TRBV5-1 | TRBD1 | - | TGCGCCAGCAGCTTGGCCCCGGCGGCGGACAGGGGCAATCAGCCCCAGCATTTT | CASSLAPAADRGNQPQHF
TRBJ2-1 | TRBV7-2 | TRBD1 | - | TGTGCCAGCAGCCAGTCGACAGGGGGCAGAAATGAGCAGTTCTTC | CASSQSTGGRNEQFF
TRBJ1-6 | TRBV7-2 | TRBD1 | - | TGTGCCAGCAGCTTACTTCGAGCGGGACAGGGGAGATCACCCCTCCACTTT | CASSLLRAGQGRSPLHF
TRBJ2-1 | TRBV18 | TRBD1 | - | TGTGCCAGCTCACCACCCAGGGGGCTGGGGAGCTCCTACAATGAGCAGTTCTTC | CASSPPRGLGSSYNEQFF
TRBJ1-1 | TRBV5-1 | - | - | TGCGCCAGCAGCTTGGCAGGGGCTAGTGAAGCTTTCTTT | CASSLAGASEAFF
TRBJ1-5 | TRBV19 | TRBD1 | few | TGTGCCAGCGACCACAGGGGAGTGAGCAATCAGCCCCAGCATTTT | CASDHRGVSNQPQHF
TRBJ1-3 | TRBV5-6 | TRBD1 | - | TGTGCCAGCAGCTGGACAGGGTCTGGAAACACCATATATTTT | CASSWTGSGNTIYF
TRBJ1-2 | TRBV7-2 | - | - | TGTGCCAGCAGCTTTAGGACAGACGATGGCTACACCTTC | CASSFRTDDGYTF
TRBJ1-1 | TRBV18 | TRBD1 | - | TGTGCCAGCTCCCCGGACAGGGGTGAAGCTTTCTTT | CASSPDRGEAFF
TRBJ1-5 | TRBV9 | - | - | TGTGCCAGCAGTCTTGGGGCGAATAGCAATCAGCCCCAGCATTTT | CASSLGANSNQPQHF
TRBJ1-6 | TRBV5-4 | - | - | TGTGCCAGCAGCTCGACAGCAAATTCACCCCTCCACTTT | CASSSTANSPLHF
TRBJ2-3 | TRBV30 | TRBD2 | - | TGTGCCTGGAGTGTACTAGCGGGAGGTGGTACGCAGTATTTT | CAWSVLAGGGTQYF
TRBJ2-7 | TRBV5-6 | TRBD2 | - | TGTGCCAGCAGCTTTAGCGGGGGGCGATACGAGCAGTACTTC | CASSFSGGRYEQYF
TRBJ2-1 | TRBV18 | - | - | TGTGCCAGCTCACCTGGGACTCGAGATGAGCAGTTCTTC | CASSPGTRDEQFF
TRBJ2-3 | TRBV6-6 | - | - | TGTGCCAGCTCCGTCGGTGATACGCAGTATTTT | CASSVGDTQYF
TRBJ2-2 | TRBV7-3 | TRBD1 | - | TGTGCCAGCAGCCTACAGGGGGCCAACACCGGGGAGCTGTTTTTT | CASSLQGANTGELFF
TRBJ2-7 | TRBV7-6 | - | few | TGTGCCAGCAGCTCCGGAGGTGGGTACGAGCAGTACTTC | CASSSGGGYEQYF
TRBJ2-7 | TRBV27 | - | - | TGTGCCAGCAGTTTGGGGGCAGCGGGGTTCTACGAGCAGTACTTC | CASSLGAAGFYEQYF
TRBJ2-2 | TRBV29-1 | - | few | TGCAGCGTTGACACAGGGGACTCGAACACCGGGGAGCTGTTTTTT | CSVDTGDSNTGELFF
TRBJ1-5 | TRBV11-2 | - | - | TGTGCCAGCAGCTTAGAATCGGTCGGCAATCAGCCCCAGCATTTT | CASSLESVGNQPQHF
TRBJ1-4 | TRBV2 | TRBD1 | - | TGTGCCAGCAACATCCGGACAGGGTCTAATGAAAAACTGTTTTTT | CASNIRTGSNEKLFF
TRBJ2-7 | TRBV19 | TRBD2 | - | TGTGCCAGTAGTATAGCGGGGGGGCAGTCAACCGAGCAGTACTTC | CASSIAGGQSTEQYF
TRBJ2-5 | TRBV5-1 | - | - | TGCGCCAGCAGCTTGTATGGGGGGACAGAGACCCAGTACTTC | CASSLYGGTETQYF
TRBJ2-4 | TRBV19 | - | once | TGTGCCAGTAGTAGGGGGGATTTAGCCAAAAACATTCAGTACTTC | CASSRGDLAKNIQYF
TRBJ2-5 | TRBV4-1 | - | - | TGCGCCAGCAGCCAATCCTCTTTCCGGGGGGACAAGTACTTC | CASSQSSFRGDKYF
TRBJ2-1 | TRBV29-1 | - | - | TGCACCAGTAATGAGCAGTTCTTC | CTSNEQFF
TRBJ2-1 | TRBV18 | TRBD2 | once | TGTGCCAACATGCTAGCGGACACCTACAATGAGCAGTTCTTC | CANMLADTYNEQFF
TRBJ2-1 | TRBV19 | - | - | TGTGCCAGTAGTATAGGGGGGGACCCCTACAATGAGCAGTTCTTC | CASSIGGDPYNEQFF
TRBJ1-1 | TRBV7-2 | - | - | TGTGCCAGCAGCCCAAACCCGGGGGGAGGCACTGAAGCTTTCTTT | CASSPNPGGGTEAFF
TRBJ2-1 | TRBV4-1 | - | - | TGCGCCAGCAGCCAGCTCTTCAGGAATGAGCAGTTCTTC | CASSQLFRNEQFF
TRBJ1-2 | TRBV5-6 | - | few | TGTGCCAGCAGCTTGCTTAGGGGATCTTATGGCTACACCTTC | CASSLLRGSYGYTF
TRBJ2-7 | TRBV27 | - | - | TGTGCCAGCAGTTTAGGCAGAGGGCCCTACGAGCAGTACTTC | CASSLGRGPYEQYF
TRBJ1-6 | TRBV4-2 | - | - | TGTGCCAGCAGCCAAGATGGGCAGCCCGAAAGGCCCCTCCACTTT | CASSQDGQPERPLHF